The 12 T cell receptor beta chains listed next were all sequenced from one sample in a study of Ad26.COV2.S vaccination and SARS-CoV-2 variants (dated by TCRdb to the early 2020s). Library preparation used the immunoSEQ multiplex PCR assay. TCRdb obtained this table from immuneACCESS and retained in-frame rearrangements with V and J assigned. These tables miss some clones; where compared with another copy, unresolved V genes account for less than half of the shortfall, and the remainder is unexplained. The sample contains 300,000 to 400,000 clones, more than 85% of them found a single time. The top ten clonotypes cover roughly 5% of the sample. The sample's treatment or condition label is to be understood as: roughly 20 received Ad26.COV2.S at low or high dose, single or two shots; about five received placebo; per-sample allocation not given. Repertoires of vaccine and placebo recipients were sequenced from samples taken on day 63 after the first injection.

The sequences come from peripheral blood, collected in a trial of Ad26.COV2.S vaccine versus placebo. These receptors all stem from a person between 18 and 65 years old who received the Ad26.COV2.S COVID-19 vaccine or a placebo.

This chain connects TRBV7-9 to TRBJ1-5, with 10 bases identical to TRBD1. The V segment lost 6 bases and the J segment 5 bases; nucleotides outside the gene matches: 4. Germline V gene sequence: CDR1 SEHNR, CDR2 FQNEAQ (reference sequence). The CDR3 has 14 amino acids. For the CDR3, the DNA is TGTGCCAGCAGTGGACAGGGGGAGGATCAGCCCCAGCATTTT. This gives the protein CASSGQGEDQPQHF.

For the CDR3, the DNA is TGTGCCATCAGTGAGTCAGGCCGAGGAGATCTAGAGACCCAGTACTTC. Amino acid sequence: CAISESGRGDLETQYF. The chain has TRBV10-3 and TRBJ2-5, with unresolved D. The ends were cut back, 0 bases at V and 4 bases at J, with 15 bases in the middle. CDR3 size: 16 residues. The germline V gene has CDR1 ENHRY and CDR2 SYGVKD.

The chain employs TRBV7-2 and TRBJ2-3, with 7 bases that match TRBD2. With V trimmed by 1 base and J by 4 bases, 5 bases remained unmatched. This CDR3 comprises 15 residues. In germline, CDR1 is SGHTA, CDR2 FQGNSA. CDR3 in amino acids: CASSLGTGGSDTQYF. The CDR3 region has the DNA TGTGCCAGCAGCTTAGGTACGGGGGGATCAGATACGCAGTATTTT.

This chain connects TRBV28 to TRBJ1-6; the D gene is possibly TRBD1 (5 bases). The CDR3 loop spans 18 amino acids. The V end was cut by 5 bases, the J end by 0 bases, with 17 bases between. The germline gives CDR1 MDHEN, CDR2 SYDVKM. The CDR3 region has the DNA TGTGCCAGCAGTCCGTCGCTTTGGGGGGGCTCCTATAATTCACCCCTCCACTTT. Protein product: CASSPSLWGGSYNSPLHF.

This clone was recorded once. This rearrangement joins TRBV11-2 to TRBJ2-2, with TRBD1 identical over 9 bases. This CDR3 region has 17 residues. V was pared by 7 bases and J by 4 bases, with 13 bases of the junction left unmatched. Germline V gives CDR1 SGHAT, CDR2 FQNNGV. DNA for the CDR3: TGTGCCAGCATCAAGGGGCCCGGGACAGGGTTCACCGGGGAGCTGTTTTTT. Translating it yields CASIKGPGTGFTGELFF. Full variable domain (remainder filled in from reference TRBV11-2 and TRBJ2-2): EAGVAQSPRYKIIEKRQSVAFWCNPISGHATLYWYQQILGQGPKLLIQFQNNGVVDDSQLPKDRFSAERLKGVDSTLKIQPAKLEDSAVYLCASIKGPGTGFTGELFFGEGSRLTVL.

The chain couples TRBV5-6 to TRBJ2-7, with a possible D match to TRBD1 (6 bases). The V end lost 4 bases, the J end lost 3 bases, and 17 bases lay between the germline ends. CDR1 is SGHDT and CDR2 is YYEEEE in the germline V gene. The CDR3 totals 15 residues. The CDR3 DNA sequence: TGTGCCAGCAGCCCCAGGACAGTCGGCTTCTACGAGCAGTACTTC. This codes for CASSPRTVGFYEQYF.

The sample holds one count of this clone. This chain joins TRBV7-9 and TRBJ1-4; no definite D call. Germline-derived CDR1 and CDR2 are SEHNR and FQNEAQ (reference sequence). CDR3 size: 13 residues. With 5 bases removed from V and 4 bases from J, the gap between germline ends came to 8 bases. For the CDR3, the DNA is TGTGCCAGCAGCCGTGGATTTAATGAAAAACTGTTTTTT. Protein: CASSRGFNEKLFF.

The V gene is TRBV3-1 (or the pseudogene TRBV3-2), the J gene TRBJ2-7; the D is unclear. The germline V gene encodes CDR1 LGHDT and CDR2 YNNKEL (reference sequence). The CDR3 spans 12 residues. The V end was cut by 1 base, the J end by 6 bases, with 7 bases between. The CDR3 DNA reads as TGTGCCAGCAGCCAAGGGCGGCGCGAGCAGTACTTC. Encoded protein: CASSQGRREQYF.

The chain is built from TRBV9 and TRBJ2-2; D not certain. The CDR3 has 15 amino acids. The V gene's germline CDR1 is SGDLS and CDR2 YYNGEE. Trimming removed 3 bases at V and 5 bases at J, with 14 bases between. CDR3 protein: CASSGLTTGTGELFF. The CDR3 coding sequence is TGTGCCAGCAGCGGCCTCACCACTGGTACCGGGGAGCTGTTTTTT.

This chain joins TRBV6-2 or TRBV6-3 and TRBJ1-2; no definite D call. The V end lost 4 bases, the J end lost 3 bases, and 6 bases lay between the germline ends. This CDR3 comprises 12 residues. Germline-derived CDR1 and CDR2 are MNHEY and SVGEGT. DNA of the CDR3: TGTGCCAGCAGTTCGGCCCACTATGGCTACACCTTC. Translating it yields CASSSAHYGYTF.

The table lists this clone with a count of one. CDR3 sequence reads: CAKTGNQPQHF. The CDR3 bases are TGTGCCAAAACCGGGAATCAGCCCCAGCATTTT. This chain uses TRBV27 with TRBJ1-5, with unresolved D. Germline V gives CDR1 MNHEY, CDR2 SMNVEV (reference sequence). The germline V and J ends were trimmed by 10 bases and 4 bases, with 8 bases remaining between them. The CDR3 has 11 amino acids.

In DNA form, the CDR3 reads TGCGCCAGCAGCTTGTCTGGGCCCACTGCCAATGAGCAGTTCTTC. Protein: CASSLSGPTANEQFF. The V and J genes are TRBV5-1 and TRBJ2-1; D not certain. From germline, CDR1 is SGHRS and CDR2 YFSETQ. The ends were cut back, 1 base at V and 6 bases at J, with 14 bases in the middle. The CDR3 consists of 15 residues.